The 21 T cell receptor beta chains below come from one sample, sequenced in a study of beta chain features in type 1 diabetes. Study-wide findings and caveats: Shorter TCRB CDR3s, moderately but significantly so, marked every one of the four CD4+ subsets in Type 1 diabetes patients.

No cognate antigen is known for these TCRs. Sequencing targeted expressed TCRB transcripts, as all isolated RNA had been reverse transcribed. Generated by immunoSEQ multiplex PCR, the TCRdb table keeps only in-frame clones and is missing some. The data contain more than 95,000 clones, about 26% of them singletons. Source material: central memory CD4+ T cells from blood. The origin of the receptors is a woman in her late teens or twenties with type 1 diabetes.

This CDR3 reads CASSTEFGVTEAFF. The CDR3 nucleotides read TGTGCCAGTAGTACTGAATTCGGGGTGACTGAAGCTTTCTTT. The chain employs TRBV19 and TRBJ1-1; the D is unclear. Germline-derived CDR1 and CDR2 are LNHDA and SQIVND (reference sequence). V lost 4 bases, J lost 5 bases, and 14 bases lay in between. There are 14 residues in the CDR3.

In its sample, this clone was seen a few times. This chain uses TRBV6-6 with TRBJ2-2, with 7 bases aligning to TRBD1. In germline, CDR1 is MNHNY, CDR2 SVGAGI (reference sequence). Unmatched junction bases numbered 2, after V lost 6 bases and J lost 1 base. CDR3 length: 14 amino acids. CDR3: CASRRQGNTGELFF. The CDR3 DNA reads TGTGCCAGCAGAAGACAGGGGAACACCGGGGAGCTGTTTTTT.

The CDR3: CASRPGGSGVQETQYF. CDR3 in DNA: TGCGCCAGCCGACCGGGGGGTAGCGGAGTCCAAGAGACCCAGTACTTC. The genes are TRBV5-1 and TRBJ2-5, with 7 positions matching TRBD2. The CDR3 extends over 16 amino acids. Germline V gives CDR1 SGHRS, CDR2 YFSETQ. V dropped 7 bases and J dropped 1; count of bases not matched to a gene: 13.

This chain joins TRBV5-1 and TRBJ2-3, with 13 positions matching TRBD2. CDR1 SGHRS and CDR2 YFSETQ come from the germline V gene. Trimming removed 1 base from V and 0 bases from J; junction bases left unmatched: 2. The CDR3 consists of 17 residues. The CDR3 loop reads CASSLPLAGGSTDTQYF. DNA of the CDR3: TGCGCCAGCAGCTTGCCACTAGCGGGAGGGAGCACAGATACGCAGTATTTT. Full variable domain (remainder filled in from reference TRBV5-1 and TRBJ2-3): KAGVTQTPRYLIKTRGQQVTLSCSPISGHRSVSWYQQTPGQGLQFLFEYFSETQRNKGNFPGRFSGRQFSNSRSEMNVSTLELGDSALYLCASSLPLAGGSTDTQYFGPGTRLTVL.

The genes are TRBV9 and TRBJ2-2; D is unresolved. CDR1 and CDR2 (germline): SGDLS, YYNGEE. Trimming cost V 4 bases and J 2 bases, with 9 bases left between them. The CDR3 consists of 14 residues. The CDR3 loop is CASSRTYNTGELFF. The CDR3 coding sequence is TGTGCCAGCAGCCGAACTTATAACACCGGGGAGCTGTTTTTT.

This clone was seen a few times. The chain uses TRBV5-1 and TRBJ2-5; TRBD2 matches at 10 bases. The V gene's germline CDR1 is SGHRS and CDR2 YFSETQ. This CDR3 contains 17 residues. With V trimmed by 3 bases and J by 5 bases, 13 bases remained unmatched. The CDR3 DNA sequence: TGCGCCAGCAGCTCAGCTAGCGGGAGTTCCTCCGGGGAGACCCAGTACTTC. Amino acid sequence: CASSSASGSSSGETQYF.

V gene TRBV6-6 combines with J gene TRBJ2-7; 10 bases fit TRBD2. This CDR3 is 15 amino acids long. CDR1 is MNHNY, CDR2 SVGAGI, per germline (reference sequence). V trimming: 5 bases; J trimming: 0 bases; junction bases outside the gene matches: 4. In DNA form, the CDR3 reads TGTGCCAGCAGTCCGTGGACTAGCGGCTCCTACGAGCAGTACTTC. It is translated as CASSPWTSGSYEQYF.

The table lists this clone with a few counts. The CDR3 region is CASGTGGNYGYTF. The DNA for the CDR3 is TGTGCCAGCGGAACGGGGGGTAACTATGGCTACACCTTC. The gene calls are TRBV7-9 and TRBJ1-2; possibly TRBD1 for D (5 bases). In germline, CDR1 is SEHNR, CDR2 FQNEAQ (reference sequence). CDR3 length equals 13 residues. The V end was cut by 8 bases, the J end by 1 base, with 11 bases between.

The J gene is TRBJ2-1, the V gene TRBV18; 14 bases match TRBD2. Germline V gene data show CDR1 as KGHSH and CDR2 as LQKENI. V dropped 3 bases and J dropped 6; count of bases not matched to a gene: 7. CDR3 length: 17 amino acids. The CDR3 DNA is TGTGCCAGCTCACCCGGGACTAGCGGGAGAATGGGCAATGAGCAGTTCTTC. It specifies CASSPGTSGRMGNEQFF. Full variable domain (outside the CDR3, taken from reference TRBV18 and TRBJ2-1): NAGVMQNPRHLVRRRGQEARLRCSPMKGHSHVYWYRQLPEEGLKFMVYLQKENIIDESGMPKERFSAEFPKEGPSILRIQQVVRGDSAAYFCASSPGTSGRMGNEQFFGPGTRLTVL.

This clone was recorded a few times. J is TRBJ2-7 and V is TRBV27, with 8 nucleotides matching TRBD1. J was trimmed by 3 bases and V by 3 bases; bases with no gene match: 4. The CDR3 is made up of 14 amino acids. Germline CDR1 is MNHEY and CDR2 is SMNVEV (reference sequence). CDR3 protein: CASSLKQGGYEQYF. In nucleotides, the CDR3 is TGTGCCAGCAGTTTGAAACAGGGGGGCTACGAGCAGTACTTC.

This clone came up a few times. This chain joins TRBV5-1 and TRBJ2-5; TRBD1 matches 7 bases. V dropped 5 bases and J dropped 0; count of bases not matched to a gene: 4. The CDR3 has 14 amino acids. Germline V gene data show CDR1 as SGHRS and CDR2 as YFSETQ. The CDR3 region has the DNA TGCGCCAGCAGGTACGGACAGGACCAAGAGACCCAGTACTTC. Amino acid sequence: CASRYGQDQETQYF.

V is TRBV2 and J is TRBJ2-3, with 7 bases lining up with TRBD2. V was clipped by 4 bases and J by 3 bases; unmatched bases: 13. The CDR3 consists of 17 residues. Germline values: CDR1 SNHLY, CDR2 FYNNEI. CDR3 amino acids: CASSGGSGGRTTDTQYF. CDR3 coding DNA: TGTGCCAGCAGTGGGGGGAGTGGCGGGAGAACGACAGATACGCAGTATTTT.

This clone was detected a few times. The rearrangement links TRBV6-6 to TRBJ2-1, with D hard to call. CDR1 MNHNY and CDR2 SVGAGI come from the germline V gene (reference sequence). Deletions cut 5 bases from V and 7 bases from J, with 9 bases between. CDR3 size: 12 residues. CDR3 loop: CASSLSKNEQFF. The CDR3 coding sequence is TGTGCCAGCAGTCTTAGTAAGAATGAGCAGTTCTTC.

This CDR3 reads CASSSRQGGDYGYTF. Here the CDR3 DNA reads TGCGCCAGCAGTTCGCGACAGGGGGGCGACTATGGCTACACCTTC. V is TRBV23-1 and J is TRBJ1-2, with TRBD1 identical over 9 bases. TRBV23-1 is an ORF for which the function is uncertain. The CDR3 consists of 15 residues. After removal of 5 bases from V and 3 bases from J, the junction contained 7 bases not matched to a gene.

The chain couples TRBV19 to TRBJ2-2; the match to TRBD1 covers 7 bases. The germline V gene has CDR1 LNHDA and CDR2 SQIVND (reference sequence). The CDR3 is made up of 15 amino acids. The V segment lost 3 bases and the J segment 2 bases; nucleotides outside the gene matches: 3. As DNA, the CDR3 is TGTGCCAGTAGTATTGGACAGGTTAACACCGGGGAGCTGTTTTTT. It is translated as CASSIGQVNTGELFF.

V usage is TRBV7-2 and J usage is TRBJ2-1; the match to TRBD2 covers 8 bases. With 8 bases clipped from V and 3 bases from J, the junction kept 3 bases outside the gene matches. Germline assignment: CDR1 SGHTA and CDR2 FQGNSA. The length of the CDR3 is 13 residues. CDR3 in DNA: TGTGCCAGCGGACTAGCAAGCTACAATGAGCAGTTCTTC. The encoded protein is CASGLASYNEQFF. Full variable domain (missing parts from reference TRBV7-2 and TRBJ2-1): GAGVSQSPSNKVTEKGKDVELRCDPISGHTALYWYRQSLGQGLEFLIYFQGNSAPDKSGLPSDRFSAERTGGSVSTLTIQRTQQEDSAVYLCASGLASYNEQFFGPGTRLTVL.

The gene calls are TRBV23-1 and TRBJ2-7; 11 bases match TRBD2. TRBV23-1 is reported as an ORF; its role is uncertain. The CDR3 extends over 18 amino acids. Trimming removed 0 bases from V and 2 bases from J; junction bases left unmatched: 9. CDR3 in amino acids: CASSQSTHLAGGPYEQYV. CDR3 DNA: TGCGCCAGCAGTCAATCGACTCACTTAGCGGGAGGGCCCTACGAGCAGTACGTC.

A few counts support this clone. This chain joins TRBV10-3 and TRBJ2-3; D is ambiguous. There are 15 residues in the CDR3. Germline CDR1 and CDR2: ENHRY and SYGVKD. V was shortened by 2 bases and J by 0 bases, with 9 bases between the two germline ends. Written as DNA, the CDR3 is TGTGCCATCAGTGAGAGAGGTCAGAGCACAGATACGCAGTATTTT. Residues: CAISERGQSTDTQYF.

CDR3 in amino acids: CASSLSEASGQYF. The CDR3, as DNA: TGTGCCAGCAGCTTATCAGAAGCCTCGGGGCAGTACTTC. J is TRBJ2-7 and V is TRBV11-2, with D unclear. V gave up 2 bases and J gave up 9 bases, with 14 bases separating them. The CDR3 has 13 residues. CDR1 and CDR2 from the germline V gene are SGHAT and FQNNGV.

The CDR3 coding sequence is TGTGCCAGCAGCGTAGATGGGCAGCCCGATACAGGCTACACCTTC. Translated: CASSVDGQPDTGYTF. This sequence joins TRBV9 and TRBJ1-2, with D unresolved. The CDR3 is made up of 15 amino acids. Per the germline V gene, CDR1 is SGDLS and CDR2 is YYNGEE. With 0 bases removed from V and 8 bases from J, the gap between germline ends came to 17 bases.

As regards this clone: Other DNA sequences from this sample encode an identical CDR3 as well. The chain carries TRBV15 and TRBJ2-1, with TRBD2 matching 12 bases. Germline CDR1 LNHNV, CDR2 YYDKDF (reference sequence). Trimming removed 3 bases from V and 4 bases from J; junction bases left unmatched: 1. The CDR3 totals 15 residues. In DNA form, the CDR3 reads TGTGCCACCAGCAGGACTAGCGGGAGTTACAATGAGCAGTTCTTC. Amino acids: CATSRTSGSYNEQFF.